The 20 T cell receptor beta chains in this list originate from one sample, sequenced in a study of blood T cells in healthy people across ages. Using a J-beta primer mix together with a sample-barcoded 5' primer, a second PCR was run for about 6 to 12 cycles. From the 5' RACE reads, TCRdb called clonotypes with MiXCR, one entry per CDR3 protein. The sample contains around 900,000 distinct CDR3 sequences, about 28% of which appear only once. The sequenced sample consisted of blood. The receptors were sampled from a woman of 80 years or more in good health.

Of note for this clonotype: This could be a read error, since a much larger clone is one nucleotide away. The J gene is TRBJ1-5, the V gene TRBV4-2, with D possibly being TRBD1 (5 bases). The CDR3 extends over 15 amino acids. Germline lookup yields CDR1 LGHNA and CDR2 YNFKEQ. CDR3 residues: CTSSQERGGNQPQHF. In DNA form, the CDR3 reads TGTACCAGCAGCCAAGAACGGGGGGGCAATCAGCCCCAGCATTTT.

In its sample, this clonotype was seen a few times. The V and J genes are TRBV7-2 and TRBJ1-2; 12 nucleotides line up with TRBD1. CDR1 and CDR2 from the germline V gene are SGHTA and FQGNSA. V lost 4 bases, J lost 4 bases, and 4 bases stayed unmatched. The CDR3 is made up of 15 amino acids. The CDR3 loop is CASSSPGQGAYGYTF. For the CDR3, the DNA is TGTGCCAGCAGCTCCCCGGGACAGGGGGCCTATGGCTACACCTTC.

This clonotype was seen ten or more times. The chain links TRBV20-1 to TRBJ2-5, with D perhaps matching TRBD2 (6 bases). V was clipped by 0 bases and J by 4 bases, with 12 bases between them. The CDR3 totals 14 residues. Germline V lookup: CDR1 DFQATT, CDR2 SNEGSKA (reference sequence). CDR3 loop: CSARDLTSLETQYF. CDR3 in DNA: TGCAGTGCTAGAGATCTTACTAGCCTAGAGACCCAGTACTTC.

This clonotype was recorded many times. This chain joins TRBV3-1 and TRBJ2-5; maybe TRBD2 (7 bases). The ends were cut back, 1 base at V and 1 base at J, with 13 bases in the middle. The germline V gene has CDR1 LGHDT and CDR2 YNNKEL (reference sequence). The CDR3 is 16 amino acids. CDR3 protein: CASSQARGALQETQYF. For the CDR3, the DNA is TGTGCCAGCAGCCAAGCCCGGGGGGCCCTCCAAGAGACCCAGTACTTC.

V and J are TRBV5-4 and TRBJ2-7, with a tentative D call TRBD2 (6 bases). Germline lookup yields CDR1 SGHNT and CDR2 YYREEE (reference sequence). The CDR3 is 16 amino acids. V lost 0 bases and J lost 1, with 14 bases in between. CDR3 coding DNA: TGTGCCAGCAGCTTGGGACGGGGCGGGATTTCCTACGAGCAGTACTTC. It encodes CASSLGRGGISYEQYF.

This clonotype has only a few counts. The junction departs from germline at one end; a sequencing error may be responsible. The chain joins TRBV7-2 to TRBJ1-2; 10 bases agree with TRBD1. Per the germline V gene, CDR1 is SGHTA and CDR2 is FQGNSA. CDR3 size: 16 residues. The CDR3 spells CASSLDMGQGNYGYTF. The CDR3 DNA sequence: TGTGCCAGCAGTTTAGACATGGGACAGGGGAACTATGGCTACACCTTC.

The chain uses TRBV20-1 and TRBJ1-3, with D perhaps matching TRBD1 (5 bases). This CDR3 is 14 amino acids long. V lost 0 bases and J 2 bases, leaving 8 bases between the germline ends. The germline V gene has CDR1 DFQATT and CDR2 SNEGSKA (reference sequence). DNA for the CDR3: TGCAGTGCTAGAGAGGGGGGACCTGGAAACACCATATATTTT. It yields the protein CSAREGGPGNTIYF.

The chain carries TRBV6-2 or TRBV6-3 and TRBJ2-1; a weak D match, TRBD2 (6 bases). V lost 11 bases and J 7 bases, leaving 24 bases between the germline ends. The CDR3 length is 15 residues. Germline V CDR1 and CDR2: MNHEY, SVGEGT. The CDR3 DNA sequence: TGTGCCTGCTGGACGGGGGTCCCGAGACCTAATGAGCAGTTCTTC. Protein: CACWTGVPRPNEQFF.

This sequence joins TRBV20-1 and TRBJ1-2; weak D call: TRBD1 (5 bases). Trimming removed 4 bases from V and 8 bases from J, with 11 bases in between. Germline CDR1 is DFQATT and CDR2 is SNEGSKA (reference sequence). The length of the CDR3 is 11 residues. The CDR3 coding sequence is TGCAGTGCTACGGGGGAATGGGGCTACACCTTC. It codes for CSATGEWGYTF.

A few counts support this clonotype. The rearrangement uses TRBV4-1 and TRBJ1-1; D perhaps matches TRBD1 (6 bases). The germline V and J ends were trimmed by 4 bases and 1 base, with 19 bases remaining between them. CDR3 size: 17 residues. Germline V gives CDR1 MGHRA, CDR2 YSYEKL. The CDR3 sequence is CASSPRQEGFGNTEAFF. The CDR3 coding sequence is TGCGCCAGCAGCCCAAGACAGGAGGGGTTTGGGAACACTGAAGCTTTCTTT.

The chain links TRBV28 to TRBJ1-1, with D possibly matching TRBD1 (5 bases). Trimming removed 8 bases at V and 4 bases at J, with 17 bases between. The CDR3 runs 14 residues. The germline V gene has CDR1 MDHEN and CDR2 SYDVKM. CDR3 protein: CASPARGGGTEAFF. The CDR3 DNA reads as TGTGCCAGCCCCGCCCGGGGGGGAGGCACTGAAGCTTTCTTT.

In this sample, this clonotype turned up once. V gene TRBV5-1 combines with J gene TRBJ1-6; TRBD1 matches 8 bases. The V segment lost 0 bases and the J segment 11 bases; nucleotides outside the gene matches: 4. The CDR3 is made up of 14 amino acids. In germline, CDR1 is SGHRS, CDR2 YFSETQ. The CDR3 loop is CASSLGQGNPPLHF. The CDR3, as DNA: TGCGCCAGCAGCTTGGGACAGGGGAATCCACCCCTCCACTTT.

To note about this clonotype: The junction and the germline gene differ at one end; a read error may be behind it. J is TRBJ2-3 and V is TRBV12-3 or TRBV12-4; the match to TRBD2 covers 9 bases. This CDR3 contains 21 residues. This chain's CDR3 is CASSLATWRGLTSGLTDAQYF. In nucleotides, the CDR3 is TGTGCCAGCAGTTTAGCAACTTGGAGGGGCCTGACTAGCGGTCTAACAGATGCGCAGTATTTT.

The V gene is TRBV11-3, the J gene TRBJ2-7; D may be TRBD1 (6 bases). V lost 6 bases, J lost 5 bases, and 17 bases lay in between. CDR1 is SGHNT, CDR2 YENEEA, per germline. The CDR3 consists of 14 residues. The CDR3 region is CASRRDRCRDEQYF. CDR3 nucleotides: TGTGCCAGCAGACGCGACAGGTGTCGGGACGAGCAGTACTTC.

This clonotype was seen at least ten times. The chain combines TRBV20-1 with TRBJ2-5; D could derive from TRBD1 or TRBD2 (6 bases each). The CDR3 consists of 12 residues. Germline-derived CDR1 and CDR2 are DFQATT and SNEGSKA (reference sequence). Deletions cut 4 bases from V and 1 base from J, with 7 bases between. The DNA for the CDR3 is TGCAGTGCTACGGGGGCCCAAGAGACCCAGTACTTC. Translating it yields CSATGAQETQYF.

Concerning this clonotype: A much larger clone lies a single base off, so this may be a read error. The J gene is TRBJ1-2, the V gene TRBV11-2; TRBD1 aligns across 7 bases. The germline V gene encodes CDR1 SGHAT and CDR2 FQNNGV. The CDR3 sequence is 15 residues long. CDR3 nucleotides: TGTGCCAACAGCGCCGGGACAGAACCACTCTATGGCTACACCTTC. Translation: CANSAGTEPLYGYTF. Filled out from reference TRBV11-2 and TRBJ1-2, the complete variable domain reads EAGVAQSPRYKIIEKRQSVAFWCNPISGHATLYWYQQILGQGPKLLIQFQNNGVVDDSQLPKDRFSAERLKGVDSTLKIQPAKLEDSAVYLCANSAGTEPLYGYTFGSGTRLTVV.

Concerning this clonotype itself: Since a much larger clone is just one base distant, this may be a read error. This chain joins TRBV12-3 or TRBV12-4 and TRBJ2-3; 8 positions agree with TRBD2. The length of the CDR3 is 15 residues. The CDR3 loop is CASSSAGGRTDAQYF. The CDR3 nucleotides are TGTGCCAGCAGTTCTGCGGGGGGACGCACAGATGCGCAGTATTTT.

This clonotype appeared a single time. One base away lies a much larger clone, so this may be a sequencing read error. V and J are TRBV7-8 and TRBJ2-3; 8 positions agree with TRBD2. The CDR3 has 17 residues. Trimming cost V 6 bases and J 5 bases; bases outside gene matches: 16. The V gene's germline CDR1 is SGHVS and CDR2 FQNEAQ. This CDR3 reads CASRFGLAAGDLDTQYF. For the CDR3, the DNA is TGTGCCAGCAGGTTTGGACTAGCCGCGGGGGATCTAGATACGCAGTATTTT. Looking up the rest from reference TRBV7-8 and TRBJ2-3 gives the full variable domain: GAGVSQSPRYKVAKRGQDVALRCDPISGHVSLFWYQQALGQGPEFLTYFQNEAQLDKSGLPSDRFFAERPEGSVSTLKIQRTQQEDSAVYLCASRFGLAAGDLDTQYFGPGTRLTVL.

This clonotype was picked up a small number of times. This chain joins TRBV18 and TRBJ1-2; D perhaps matches TRBD1 (6 bases). CDR1 is KGHSH and CDR2 is LQKENI in the germline V gene. The CDR3 is made up of 15 amino acids. V was clipped by 3 bases and J by 6 bases, with 17 bases between them. The CDR3 region has the DNA TGTGCCAGCTCACCCCCAGACAGGCTTAGGAATGGCTACACCTTC. Amino acids: CASSPPDRLRNGYTF.

This clonotype has a handful of counts. The rearrangement joins TRBV12-3 or TRBV12-4 to TRBJ2-5, with 10 bases lining up with TRBD1. Trimming took 7 bases from V and 7 from J; bases not matched to a gene: 3. The CDR3 has 12 amino acids. The CDR3 region has the DNA TGTGCCAGCACTCGGGACAGGGGGACCCAGTACTTC. Translated: CASTRDRGTQYF.